This is a list of T cell receptor beta chains from one sample in a study of T cell responses to AZD1222 COVID-19 vaccine. Data came from immunoSEQ multiplex PCR; TCRdb stores just in-frame clones and leaves some out. The data show about 120,000 clones, 85% to 90% seen once. This sample comprised peripheral blood, obtained on day 0 of AZD1222 vaccination. All receptors derive from an adult in good health. CDR3s include the opening cysteine and the closing phenylalanine or tryptophan. The order of the fields is D gene, clone size, J gene, V gene, CDR3 DNA, CDR3 protein. D genes are given only for firm matches. Clone size is given for some rows only: seen once, a few or many times, or a class if the clone is expanded.

- | - | TRBJ1-5 | TRBV7-9 | TGTGCCAGCAGCCGAAACGATCAGCCCCAGCATTTT | CASSRNDQPQHF
- | once | TRBJ2-1 | TRBV24-1 | TGTGCCACCAGTGATGGGGCCTACAATGAGCAGTTCTTC | CATSDGAYNEQFF
- | - | TRBJ1-4 | TRBV7-9 | TGTGCCGGCACCGAAGGAACTAATGAAAAACTGTTTTTT | CAGTEGTNEKLFF
- | - | TRBJ2-1 | TRBV2 | TGTGCCAGCAGCCGGCTCAGTCTGGTTGAGCAGTTCTTC | CASSRLSLVEQFF
- | - | TRBJ2-7 | TRBV5-1 | TGCGCCAGCAGCGTGGGGGTAGGCTACGAGCAGTACTTC | CASSVGVGYEQYF
TRBD2 | - | TRBJ2-2 | TRBV2 | TGTGCCAGCATGGCACTAGCGGGAGCCGGGGAGCTGTTTTTT | CASMALAGAGELFF
TRBD2 | - | TRBJ2-2 | TRBV9 | TGTGCCAGCAGCTCCCCCAGGGGGACTAGCGCCGGGGAGCTGTTTTTT | CASSSPRGTSAGELFF
- | - | TRBJ2-1 | TRBV7-8 | TGTGCCAGCAGGGGTACCGGGGGCTCCTACAATGAGCAGTTCTTC | CASRGTGGSYNEQFF
TRBD1 | once | TRBJ1-1 | TRBV27 | TGTGCCAGCACAGACAGGGGGAACACTGAAGCTTTCTTT | CASTDRGNTEAFF
- | once | TRBJ1-4 | TRBV27 | TGTGCCAGCAGTTCTTTGGGTGAAAAACTGTTTTTT | CASSSLGEKLFF
- | - | TRBJ1-2 | TRBV19 | TGTGCCAGTGGCCACCGAGGGCCTAACTATGGCTACACCTTC | CASGHRGPNYGYTF
TRBD2 | - | TRBJ2-7 | TRBV5-1 | TGCGCCAGCAGCTTGGCAACTAGCGGGAGGCCAACCTACGAGCAGTACTTC | CASSLATSGRPTYEQYF
TRBD1 | - | TRBJ1-2 | TRBV5-1 | TGCGCCAGCACCCCAGGGGGCGCGTTAGGTGGCTACACCTTC | CASTPGGALGGYTF
- | - | TRBJ1-1 | TRBV18 | TGTGCCAGCTTTCCCGACAGGCAGAACACTGAAGCTTTCTTT | CASFPDRQNTEAFF
TRBD2 | once | TRBJ2-7 | TRBV4-1 | TGCGCCAGCAGCCAAGTTGCGACGACTAGCGGGAGGGTTGAGCAGTACTTC | CASSQVATTSGRVEQYF
- | once | TRBJ1-5 | TRBV6-5 | TGTGCCAGCAGTTACTCGAACCAGAACAATCAGCCCCAGCATTTT | CASSYSNQNNQPQHF
- | - | TRBJ1-5 | TRBV7-8 | TGTGCCAGCAGCTCCACTCGGGGCAAGTATGGGGCGAGCAATCAGCCCCAGCATTTT | CASSSTRGKYGASNQPQHF
- | - | TRBJ1-5 | TRBV24-1 | TGTGCCACCTCCCAGGTTGGTCAGCCCCAGCATTTT | CATSQVGQPQHF
TRBD2 | - | TRBJ2-1 | TRBV5-6 | TGTGCCAGCAAGACGGGAGGGCCCTACAATGAGCAGTTCTTC | CASKTGGPYNEQFF
TRBD1 | once | TRBJ1-1 | TRBV15 | TGTGCCACCAGCCACAGGGGAAAGAACACTGAAGCTTTCTTT | CATSHRGKNTEAFF
TRBD1 | - | TRBJ1-3 | TRBV7-9 | TGTGCCAGCAGCCCCCGGGACAGGGGTGGAAACACCATATATTTT | CASSPRDRGGNTIYF
TRBD1 | - | TRBJ1-6 | TRBV18 | TGTGCCAGCTCACCCCCGGGGTTCAGGGGGCAATCACCCCTCCACTTT | CASSPPGFRGQSPLHF
TRBD2 | - | TRBJ2-2 | TRBV7-3 | TGTGCCAGCAGCCCACGCGGGGGGGCCGCCGGGGAGCTGTTTTTT | CASSPRGGAAGELFF
- | - | TRBJ1-1 | TRBV9 | TGTGCCAGCAGCACCTCCGGGGGGATGAACACTGAAGCTTTCTTT | CASSTSGGMNTEAFF
- | - | TRBJ1-3 | TRBV7-9 | TGTGCCAGCACCATAGCGCAGGCAGGAAACACCATATATTTT | CASTIAQAGNTIYF
- | once | TRBJ2-2 | TRBV14 | TGTGCCAGCAGGCCGCCAGGGTGGAACACCGGGGAGCTGTTTTTT | CASRPPGWNTGELFF
- | - | TRBJ2-2 | TRBV6-4 | TGTGCCAGCAGTGATTCGGAGCAATCCAACACCGGGGAGCTGTTTTTT | CASSDSEQSNTGELFF
TRBD2 | - | TRBJ2-7 | TRBV7-9 | TGTGCCAGCAGCTTAGTGGGACTAGCGGGAGGCGAGCAGTACTTC | CASSLVGLAGGEQYF
TRBD1 | once | TRBJ2-7 | TRBV10-3 | TGTGCCATCAGTACGGGACAGGGGGCTACCGAGCAGTACTTC | CAISTGQGATEQYF
- | - | TRBJ1-1 | TRBV7-8 | TGTGCCAGCAGCTTAAAAAGGTTGAACACTGAAGCTTTCTTT | CASSLKRLNTEAFF
TRBD2 | once | TRBJ2-1 | TRBV24-1 | TGTGCCACCAGTGACCCGACGGTCAGCGGGAGCCTAAGGAATGAGCAGTTCTTC | CATSDPTVSGSLRNEQFF
TRBD2 | once | TRBJ2-1 | TRBV5-6 | TGTGCCAGCAGCCGGACTAGCGGTCCCTACAATGAGCAGTTCTTC | CASSRTSGPYNEQFF